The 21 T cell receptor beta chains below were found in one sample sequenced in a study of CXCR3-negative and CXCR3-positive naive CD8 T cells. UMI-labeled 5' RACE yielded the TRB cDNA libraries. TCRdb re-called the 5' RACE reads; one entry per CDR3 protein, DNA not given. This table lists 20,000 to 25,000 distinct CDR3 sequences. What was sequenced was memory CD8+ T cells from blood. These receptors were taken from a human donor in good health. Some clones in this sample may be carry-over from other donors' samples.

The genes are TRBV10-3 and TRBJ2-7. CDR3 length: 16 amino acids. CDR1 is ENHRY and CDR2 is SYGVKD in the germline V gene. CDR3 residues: CAISERKQGLGYEQYF.

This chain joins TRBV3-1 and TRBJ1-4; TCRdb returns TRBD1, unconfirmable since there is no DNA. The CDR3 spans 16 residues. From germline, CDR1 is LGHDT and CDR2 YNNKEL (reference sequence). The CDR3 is CASSPEWGTGNEKLFF.

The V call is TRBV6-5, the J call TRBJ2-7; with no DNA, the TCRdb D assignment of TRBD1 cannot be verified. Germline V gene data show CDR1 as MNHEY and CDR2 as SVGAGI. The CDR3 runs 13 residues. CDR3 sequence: CASSADSPYEQYF.

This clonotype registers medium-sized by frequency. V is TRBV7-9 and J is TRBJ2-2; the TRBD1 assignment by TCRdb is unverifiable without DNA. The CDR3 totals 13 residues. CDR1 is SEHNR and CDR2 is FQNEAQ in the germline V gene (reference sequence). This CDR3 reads CASSHKTGAELFF.

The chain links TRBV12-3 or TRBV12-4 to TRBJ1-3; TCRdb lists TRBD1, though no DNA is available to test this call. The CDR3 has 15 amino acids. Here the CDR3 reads CASSEGQGTIDTIYF.

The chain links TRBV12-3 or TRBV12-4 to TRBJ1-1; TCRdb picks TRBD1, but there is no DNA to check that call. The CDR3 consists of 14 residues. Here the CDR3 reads CASSLVRGGSEAFF.

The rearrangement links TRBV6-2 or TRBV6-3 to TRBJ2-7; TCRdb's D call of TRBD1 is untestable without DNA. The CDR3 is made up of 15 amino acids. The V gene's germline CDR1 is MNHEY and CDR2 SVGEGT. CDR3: CASSYVSGARDEQYF.

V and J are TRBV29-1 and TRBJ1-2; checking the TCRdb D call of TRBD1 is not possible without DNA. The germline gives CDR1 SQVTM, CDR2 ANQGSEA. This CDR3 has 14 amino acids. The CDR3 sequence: CSVENGDTGGGYTF. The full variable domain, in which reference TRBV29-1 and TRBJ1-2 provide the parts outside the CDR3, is SAVISQKPSRDICQRGTSLTIQCQVDSQVTMMFWYRQQPGQSLTLIATANQGSEATYESGFVIDKFPISRPNLTFSTLTVSNMSPEDSSIYLCSVENGDTGGGYTFGSGTRLTVV.

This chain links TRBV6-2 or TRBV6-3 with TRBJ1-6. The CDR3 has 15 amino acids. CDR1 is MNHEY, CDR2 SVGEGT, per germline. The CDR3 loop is CASSYSRGYGSPLHF.

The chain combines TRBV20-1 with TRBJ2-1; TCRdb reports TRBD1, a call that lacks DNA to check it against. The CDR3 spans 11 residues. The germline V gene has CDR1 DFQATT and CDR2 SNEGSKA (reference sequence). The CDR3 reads CSWTGGYEQFF.

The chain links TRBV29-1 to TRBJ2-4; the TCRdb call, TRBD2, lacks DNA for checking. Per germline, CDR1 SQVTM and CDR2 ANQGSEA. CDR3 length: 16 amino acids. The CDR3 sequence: CSVVPTGERDKNIQYF.

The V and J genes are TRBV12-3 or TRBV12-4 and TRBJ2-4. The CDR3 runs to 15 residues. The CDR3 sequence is CASSLSGRNKNIQYF.

CDR3 loop: CSARAFESADNSPLHF. The rearrangement uses TRBV20-1 and TRBJ1-6. Germline CDR1 reads DFQATT; CDR2 reads SNEGSKA (reference sequence). This CDR3 region has 16 residues.

CDR3 protein: CSARDGYRDTGYTF. This chain joins TRBV20-1 and TRBJ1-2; lacking DNA, the TRBD1 call made by TCRdb goes unchecked. The CDR3 is 14 residues long. Germline CDR1 DFQATT, CDR2 SNEGSKA (reference sequence).

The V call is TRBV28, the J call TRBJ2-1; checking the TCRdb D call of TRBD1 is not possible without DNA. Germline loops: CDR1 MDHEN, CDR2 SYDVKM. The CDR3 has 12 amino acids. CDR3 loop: CASSRTGGEQFF.

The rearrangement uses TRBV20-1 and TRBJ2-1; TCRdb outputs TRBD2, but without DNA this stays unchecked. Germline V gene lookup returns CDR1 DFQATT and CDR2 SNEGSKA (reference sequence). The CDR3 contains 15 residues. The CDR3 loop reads CSATWDSGGYNEQFF.

This CDR3 is CASSERVPYEQYF. The chain couples TRBV2 to TRBJ2-7. Germline V gene data show CDR1 as SNHLY and CDR2 as FYNNEI. There are 13 residues in the CDR3.

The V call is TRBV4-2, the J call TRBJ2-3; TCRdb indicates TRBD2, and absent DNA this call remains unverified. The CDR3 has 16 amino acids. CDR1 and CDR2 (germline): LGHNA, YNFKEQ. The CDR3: CASSQVPGGGTDTQYF.

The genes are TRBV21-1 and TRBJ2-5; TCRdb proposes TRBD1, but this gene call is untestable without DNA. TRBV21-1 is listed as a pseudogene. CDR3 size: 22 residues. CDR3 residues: CASSKGDRRSGTNTREQETQYF.

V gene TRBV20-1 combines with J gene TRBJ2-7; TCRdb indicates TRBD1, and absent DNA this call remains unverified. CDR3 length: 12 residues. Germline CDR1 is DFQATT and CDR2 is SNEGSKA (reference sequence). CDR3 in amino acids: CSARGQGYEQYF.

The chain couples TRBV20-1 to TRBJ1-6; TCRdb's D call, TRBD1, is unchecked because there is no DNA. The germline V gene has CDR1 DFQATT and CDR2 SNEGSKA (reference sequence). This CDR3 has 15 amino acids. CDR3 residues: CSAPYDRVGNSPLHF.